The subject of this entry is one T cell receptor (beta chain). Its antigen is undetermined. Both 60 Vbeta primers and 13 Jbeta primers went into the PCR. Original data processing: About 12 million shared chains were among the about 80 million unique TCR beta chains that a later analysis counted. Sequenced by immunoSEQ multiplex PCR; TCRdb stores in-frame clones only, minus some. D and trimming were read from the DNA, whereas the V and J calls and clone size are those reported in that table. Here the sample spans over 100,000 clones, about 80% being singletons. The data originate from a study of cytomegalovirus exposure and HLA in healthy donors. Findings of the study overall: As was reported, the classifier diagnosed cytomegalovirus status with high specificity and sensitivity. Altogether, 150 or so TCR beta chains were recorded as cytomegalovirus-associated. Donors were assumed by presence/absence analyses to have roughly uniform sequencing depth.

Sequencing was carried out using PBMCs. This sequence was found in a woman aged 50 to 60 in good health and CMV-seropositive.

CDR3 sequence (DNA): TGTGCCAGCAGCCAGGGACTAGCGGGTGGTTACACCGGGGAGCTGTTTTTT. Protein: CASSQGLAGGYTGELFF. The V call is TRBV5-4, the J call TRBJ2-2; TRBD2 matches at 12 bases. The CDR3 has 17 residues. J lost 3 bases, V lost 4 bases, and 7 bases had no gene match. Germline V CDR1 and CDR2: SGHNT, YYREEE (reference sequence).